What follows are 30 T cell receptor beta chains derived from one specimen sequenced in a study of OX40 agonist ivuxolimab in advanced cancers. Produced via immunoSEQ multiplex PCR; TCRdb's table is partial and in-frame only. The sample consists of 53,000 or so clones, roughly 89% of them appearing once. Sequenced here: CD4+ or CD8+ T cells sorted from blood, sampled in a trial of the OX40 agonist ivuxolimab. The receptors derive from an adult with an advanced solid tumor such as melanoma, head and neck, liver or kidney cancer.

The genes are TRBV19 and TRBJ1-6, with D perhaps matching TRBD1 (5 bases). There are 14 residues in the CDR3. Deletions cut 5 bases from V and 10 bases from J, with 15 bases between. Germline assignment: CDR1 LNHDA and CDR2 SQIVND (reference sequence). CDR3 DNA sequence: TGTGCCAGTAGTTCGTGGGGCGACGGGTCACCCCTCCACTTT. It encodes CASSSWGDGSPLHF.

This rearrangement joins TRBV5-4 to TRBJ1-2, with TRBD1 as a possible D gene (5 bases). Germline V lookup: CDR1 SGHNT, CDR2 YYREEE (reference sequence). The CDR3 is 15 residues long. The V gene lost 2 bases and the J gene lost 0 bases, with 11 bases spanning the gap. CDR3 bases: TGTGCCAGCAGCTTCGACAGCATAGCTAACTATGGCTACACCTTC. Protein sequence: CASSFDSIANYGYTF.

V usage is TRBV20-1 and J usage is TRBJ2-3; D unresolved. The CDR3 has 11 residues. V was cut by 1 base and J by 6 bases, with 5 bases left in between. CDR1 DFQATT and CDR2 SNEGSKA come from the germline V gene (reference sequence). In DNA, the CDR3 is TGCAGTGCTAGAGGGGATGATACGCAGTATTTT. It yields the protein CSARGDDTQYF.

This clone was counted only a few times. V usage is TRBV4-1 and J usage is TRBJ2-1, with 7 bases aligning to TRBD2. With V trimmed by 6 bases and J by 10 bases, 9 bases remained unmatched. The CDR3 sequence is 13 residues long. CDR1 MGHRA and CDR2 YSYEKL come from the germline V gene. CDR3 sequence reads: CASRPRLAEEQFF. Here the CDR3 DNA reads TGCGCCAGCAGACCTCGACTAGCCGAGGAGCAGTTCTTC.

The CDR3 protein is CASSVVLSDTQYF. The CDR3 nucleotides are TGTGCCAGCAGCGTAGTACTGTCAGATACGCAGTATTTT. The V call is TRBV9, the J call TRBJ2-3; D remains unclear. Looked up from germline, CDR1 is SGDLS and CDR2 is YYNGEE. V lost 0 bases to trimming and J lost 4 bases, with 6 bases between them. The CDR3 has 13 amino acids.

The gene calls are TRBV19 and TRBJ2-3; D is ambiguous. With 6 bases removed from V and 4 bases from J, the gap between germline ends came to 11 bases. Germline V gene data show CDR1 as LNHDA and CDR2 as SQIVND (reference sequence). The CDR3 consists of 13 residues. This CDR3 reads CASRASPADTQYF. The CDR3 DNA sequence: TGTGCCAGTAGGGCTAGTCCCGCAGATACGCAGTATTTT.

This chain uses TRBV5-5 with TRBJ1-2; D remains unclear. The CDR3 length is 14 residues. The germline gives CDR1 SGHKS, CDR2 YYEKEE (reference sequence). V was cut by 4 bases and J by 3 bases, with 13 bases left in between. The CDR3 DNA reads TGTGCCAGCAGCGCGCTGGGAATCTACTATGGCTACACCTTC. Translation gives CASSALGIYYGYTF.

CDR3 sequence: CASSPPGRSYEQYF. The DNA for the CDR3 is TGTGCCAGCAGCCCGCCGGGACGGTCCTACGAGCAGTACTTC. The V call is TRBV4-2, the J call TRBJ2-7; D assignment may be TRBD1 or TRBD2 (5 bases each). Germline V CDR1 and CDR2: LGHNA, YNFKEQ. V was pared by 4 bases and J by 1 base, with 11 bases between. CDR3 length: 14 residues.

The rearrangement uses TRBV4-3 and TRBJ2-7; D may match TRBD1 or TRBD2 (5 bases each). V lost 1 base and J lost 6, with 13 bases in between. This CDR3 comprises 14 residues. Germline CDR1 and CDR2: LGHNA and YSLEER. The CDR3 nucleotides read TGCGCCAGCAGCCAAGGGAGGACATTCGGCGAGCAGTACTTC. Translation: CASSQGRTFGEQYF.

V usage is TRBV7-6 and J usage is TRBJ2-1; 7 bases fit TRBD1. Unmatched junction bases numbered 10, after V lost 5 bases and J lost 6 bases. The CDR3 extends over 15 amino acids. Germline loops: CDR1 SGHVS, CDR2 FNYEAQ. The DNA of the CDR3 is TGTGCCAGCAGCACCCGACAGGGTAGGAGCAATGAGCAGTTCTTC. This codes for CASSTRQGRSNEQFF.

Only a few counts were recorded for this clone. The genes are TRBV6-6 and TRBJ2-3, with TRBD2 matching over 9 bases. Germline values: CDR1 MNHNY, CDR2 SVGAGI (reference sequence). There are 15 residues in the CDR3. V shed 7 bases and J 1 base; nucleotides not matched to a gene: 6. CDR3 DNA sequence: TGTGCCAGCAAAACCCTAGCGGGACGCACAGATACGCAGTATTTT. This sequence encodes CASKTLAGRTDTQYF.

This chain joins TRBV5-4 and TRBJ2-1; 14 bases fit TRBD2. There are 16 residues in the CDR3. Looked up from germline, CDR1 is SGHNT and CDR2 is YYREEE (reference sequence). The V segment lost 3 bases and the J segment 6 bases; nucleotides outside the gene matches: 5. The CDR3, as DNA: TGTGCCAGCAGCTCAGGACTAGCGGGGGGCCTCAATGAGCAGTTCTTC. It yields the protein CASSSGLAGGLNEQFF.

The gene calls are TRBV19 and TRBJ1-1; no firm D call. The germline V and J ends were trimmed by 3 bases and 0 bases, with 14 bases remaining between them. The V gene's germline CDR1 is LNHDA and CDR2 SQIVND (reference sequence). This CDR3 contains 16 residues. The CDR3 loop reads CASSIVPGRLNTEAFF. In DNA form, the CDR3 reads TGTGCCAGTAGTATCGTACCCGGACGTCTGAACACTGAAGCTTTCTTT.

The V and J genes are TRBV27 and TRBJ2-7; D is unclear. The CDR3 runs to 15 residues. Germline CDR1 MNHEY, CDR2 SMNVEV (reference sequence). V dropped 2 bases and J dropped 6 bases, with 17 bases sitting between them. The CDR3 loop reads CASSLEFGGHSEQYF. CDR3 bases: TGTGCCAGCAGTTTAGAGTTTGGCGGTCACTCCGAGCAGTACTTC.

J is TRBJ2-7 and V is TRBV4-2; D possibly corresponds to TRBD2 (5 bases). The CDR3 is 14 residues long. CDR1 and CDR2 (germline): LGHNA, YNFKEQ. Trimming shortened V by 3 bases and J by 6 bases, and 15 bases separated the two germline ends. The CDR3 nucleotides are TGTGCCAGCAGCCACGGGGAAAGGGCGGGCGAGCAGTACTTC. This codes for CASSHGERAGEQYF.

The gene calls are TRBV6-5 and TRBJ1-5; D unresolved. V lost 6 bases and J 5 bases, leaving 11 bases between the germline ends. Germline loops: CDR1 MNHEY, CDR2 SVGAGI. The CDR3 totals 13 residues. The CDR3 loop reads CASRNDGYQPQHF. In nucleotides, the CDR3 is TGTGCCAGCAGAAACGACGGATATCAGCCCCAGCATTTT.

V gene TRBV2 combines with J gene TRBJ2-3; the match to TRBD2 covers 7 bases. CDR1 SNHLY and CDR2 FYNNEI come from the germline V gene. The CDR3 extends over 13 amino acids. Trimming at V came to 8 bases and at J to 3 bases, leaving 5 bases not matched to a gene. The CDR3 loop reads CASSGEGTDTQYF. The CDR3 region has the DNA TGTGCCAGCTCGGGGGAGGGAACAGATACGCAGTATTTT.

This clone was observed once. The chain carries TRBV7-7 and TRBJ2-2; 10 bases map to TRBD1. The V gene end was trimmed by 2 bases and the J gene end by 6 bases; junction bases not matched to a gene: 6. The germline V gene encodes CDR1 SSHAT and CDR2 FNYEAQ (reference sequence). This CDR3 contains 16 residues. The CDR3 region is CASSLSGTGVAGELFF. As DNA, the CDR3 is TGTGCCAGCAGCTTATCCGGGACAGGGGTGGCCGGGGAGCTGTTTTTT.

The gene calls are TRBV7-3 and TRBJ2-3; 15 nucleotides align to TRBD2. The V and J ends lost 1 base and 5 bases, in that order; junction bases with no gene match: 4. The CDR3 loop spans 17 amino acids. CDR1 is SGHTA, CDR2 FQGTGA, per germline. The CDR3 sequence: CASSLKGLAGGGDTQYF. The CDR3 coding sequence is TGTGCCAGCAGCTTAAAGGGACTAGCGGGGGGTGGAGATACGCAGTATTTT.

The chain combines TRBV13 with TRBJ1-1; the D is unclear. In germline, CDR1 is PRHDT, CDR2 FYEKMQ (reference sequence). Trimming removed 0 bases at V and 7 bases at J, with 12 bases between. The CDR3 totals 14 residues. The chain's CDR3 is CASSLGVRGSEAFF. The DNA for the CDR3 is TGTGCCAGCAGCTTAGGTGTACGAGGGAGTGAAGCTTTCTTT.

V and J are TRBV5-4 and TRBJ2-5; D possibly corresponds to TRBD1 (6 bases). Germline V gene lookup returns CDR1 SGHNT and CDR2 YYREEE (reference sequence). Trimming removed 5 bases from V and 3 bases from J, with 17 bases in between. The CDR3 covers 15 residues. CDR3 amino acids: CASSLQGTSKETQYF. The DNA for the CDR3 is TGTGCCAGCAGTCTACAGGGTACGTCTAAAGAGACCCAGTACTTC.

The chain's CDR3 is CASHTNLDILGHSNQPQHF. CDR3 nucleotide sequence: TGTGCCAGTCATACGAACTTGGACATTTTAGGACACAGCAATCAGCCCCAGCATTTT. The chain has TRBV28 and TRBJ1-5, with D perhaps TRBD1 (5 bases). CDR1 is MDHEN, CDR2 SYDVKM, per germline. V shed 9 bases and J shed 1 base, with 28 bases lying between them. CDR3 length equals 19 residues.

This chain links TRBV6-1 with TRBJ1-6; D gene uncertain. The CDR3 is made up of 13 amino acids. V lost 3 bases to trimming and J lost 4 bases, with 4 bases between them. Germline V gene data show CDR1 as MNHNS and CDR2 as SASEGT. CDR3 in DNA: TGTGCCAGCAGTGAGGATTATAATTCACCCCTCCACTTT. As protein: CASSEDYNSPLHF.

The chain has TRBV4-3 and TRBJ2-6, with D possibly matching TRBD1 (5 bases). Germline-derived CDR1 and CDR2 are LGHNA and YSLEER. V was clipped by 5 bases and J by 0 bases, with 26 bases between them. This CDR3 spans 21 amino acids. As DNA, the CDR3 is TGCGCCAGCAGCAAAGCTGTTCTACAGGCAGCTATTTCCTCTGGGGCCAACGTCCTGACTTTC. It yields the protein CASSKAVLQAAISSGANVLTF.

The chain has TRBV7-9 and TRBJ1-2; 9 bases fit TRBD1. The CDR3 runs 13 residues. Germline lookup yields CDR1 SEHNR and CDR2 FQNEAQ (reference sequence). With 5 bases clipped from V and 6 bases from J, the junction kept 4 bases outside the gene matches. DNA for the CDR3: TGTGCCAGCAGCCCTGGGACAGGGAATGGCTACACCTTC. This gives the protein CASSPGTGNGYTF. Full variable domain (remainder filled in from reference TRBV7-9 and TRBJ1-2): DTGVSQNPRHKITKRGQNVTFRCDPISEHNRLYWYRQTLGQGPEFLTYFQNEAQLEKSRLLSDRFSAERPKGSFSTLEIQRTEQGDSAMYLCASSPGTGNGYTFGSGTRLTVV.

The V call is TRBV30, the J call TRBJ1-2; the D is unclear. The CDR3 runs to 14 residues. Looked up from germline, CDR1 is GTSNPN and CDR2 is SVGIG (reference sequence). Trimming pared 0 bases from V and 2 bases from J, leaving 10 bases between. CDR3 nucleotide sequence: TGTGCCTGGAGTGTACCCCTGCGGAACTATGGCTACACCTTC. Its translation: CAWSVPLRNYGYTF.

The chain employs TRBV2 and TRBJ2-5; possible D gene TRBD2, 5 bases. Trimming removed 4 bases at V and 2 bases at J, with 11 bases between. The CDR3 runs to 14 residues. The germline gives CDR1 SNHLY, CDR2 FYNNEI. CDR3 sequence reads: CASSVTSGQETQYF. The DNA for the CDR3 is TGTGCCAGCAGTGTAACGTCGGGACAAGAGACCCAGTACTTC.

The chain uses TRBV14 and TRBJ2-3; 8 bases fit TRBD2. The CDR3 is 15 amino acids. The germline V gene encodes CDR1 SGHDN and CDR2 FVKESK. Losses at the gene ends were 0 bases for V and 1 base for J; bases not matched to a gene: 0. In nucleotides, the CDR3 is TGTGCCAGCAGCCAAGACGGGGGGGGCACAGATACGCAGTATTTT. It codes for CASSQDGGGTDTQYF.

This clone was seen a few times. The chain links TRBV2 to TRBJ1-1, with 7 bases identical to TRBD1. V shed 6 bases, J shed 1 base, and the junction held 5 bases outside the gene matches. The length of the CDR3 is 14 residues. Germline CDR1 is SNHLY and CDR2 is FYNNEI. CDR3 bases: TGTGCCAGCAGAGAACAGGGGCCGAACACTGAAGCTTTCTTT. This encodes CASREQGPNTEAFF. Complete variable domain (other parts from reference TRBV2 and TRBJ1-1): EPEVTQTPSHQVTQMGQEVILRCVPISNHLYFYWYRQILGQKVEFLVSFYNNEISEKSEIFDDQFSVERPDGSNFTLKIRSTKLEDSAMYFCASREQGPNTEAFFGQGTRLTVV.

The CDR3 protein is CASSGRGGPETQYF. The CDR3 DNA follows: TGTGCCAGCAGCGGACGTGGGGGCCCCGAGACCCAGTACTTC. This chain joins TRBV7-2 and TRBJ2-5, with D perhaps TRBD1 (6 bases). This CDR3 contains 14 residues. The germline CDR1 and CDR2 sequences are SGHTA and FQGNSA. V was clipped by 5 bases and J by 5 bases, with 15 bases between them.